A single sample gave rise to the 5 T cell receptor beta chains below, sequenced in a study of glioma-infiltrating T cells. TCR alpha and beta CDR3 regions were amplified from RNA using iRepertoire nested multiplex PCR. TCRdb re-derived calls from the multiplex PCR reads in MiXCR, one entry per CDR3 protein. The data contain 6,000 or so distinct CDR3 sequences, roughly 28% of them singletons. Sequenced input: glioma tissue, nonneoplastic brain tissue, or PBMCs (not recorded which). The source of these receptors is a human donor with low-grade glioma or glioblastoma, undergoing nonglioma brain surgery, or in good health (not recorded which).

Note on this clonotype: This may be a read error, as it is one base from a much larger clone. CDR3 nucleotide sequence: TGTGCCAGCAGCCGACAAACTAGCGGGAGGATGTTAGGTACGCAGTATTTT. Translating it yields CASSRQTSGRMLGTQYF. V is TRBV14 and J is TRBJ2-3; 12 bases agree with TRBD2. The ends lost 4 bases at V and 8 bases at J; junction bases unmatched: 13. The CDR3 has 17 residues. Germline V gene lookup returns CDR1 SGHDN and CDR2 FVKESK.

This chain connects TRBV28 to TRBJ1-5, with 7 bases lining up with TRBD1. The CDR3 length is 10 residues. Germline loops: CDR1 MDHEN, CDR2 SYDVKM. J gave up 15 bases and V 6 bases, and 5 bases lay outside the gene matches. The CDR3 region is CASSSQGPHF. CDR3 nucleotide sequence: TGTGCCAGCAGCTCACAGGGGCCGCATTTT.

This clonotype was recorded only once. The junction differs from germline at one of its ends, possibly a read error. The chain carries TRBV5-1 and TRBJ2-5, with 10 bases fitting TRBD2. The CDR3 spans 14 residues. Germline V gives CDR1 SGHRS, CDR2 YFSETQ. CDR3 amino acids: CASSLELAGETKYF. The CDR3 coding sequence is TGCGCCAGCAGCTTGGAGCTAGCGGGAGAGACCAAGTACTTC.

This clonotype has ten or more counts. This rearrangement joins TRBV28 to TRBJ2-3, with D hard to call. CDR1 and CDR2 (germline): MDHEN, SYDVKM. Trimming stripped 5 bases from V and 4 bases from J, with 7 bases between. CDR3 size: 12 residues. The CDR3 bases are TGTGCCAGCAGTACCTACTCAGATACGCAGTATTTT. It codes for CASSTYSDTQYF. The full variable domain, rest sourced from reference TRBV28 and TRBJ2-3, is DVKVTQSSRYLVKRTGEKVFLECVQDMDHENMFWYRQDPGLGLRLIYFSYDVKMKEKGDIPEGYSVSREKKERFSLILESASTNQTSMYLCASSTYSDTQYFGPGTRLTVL.

As concerns this clonotype: The junction and the germline gene differ at one end; a read error may be behind it. The V gene is TRBV6-8, the J gene TRBJ2-7; possibly TRBD2 for D (5 bases). Germline V gene data show CDR1 as MNHGY and CDR2 as SAAAGT. The CDR3 is 15 amino acids. CDR3 sequence (DNA): TGTTCCCGCCTTGCCCTGCAGGACTCGGCCTACGAGCAGGACTTC. Protein product: CSRLALQDSAYEQDF.